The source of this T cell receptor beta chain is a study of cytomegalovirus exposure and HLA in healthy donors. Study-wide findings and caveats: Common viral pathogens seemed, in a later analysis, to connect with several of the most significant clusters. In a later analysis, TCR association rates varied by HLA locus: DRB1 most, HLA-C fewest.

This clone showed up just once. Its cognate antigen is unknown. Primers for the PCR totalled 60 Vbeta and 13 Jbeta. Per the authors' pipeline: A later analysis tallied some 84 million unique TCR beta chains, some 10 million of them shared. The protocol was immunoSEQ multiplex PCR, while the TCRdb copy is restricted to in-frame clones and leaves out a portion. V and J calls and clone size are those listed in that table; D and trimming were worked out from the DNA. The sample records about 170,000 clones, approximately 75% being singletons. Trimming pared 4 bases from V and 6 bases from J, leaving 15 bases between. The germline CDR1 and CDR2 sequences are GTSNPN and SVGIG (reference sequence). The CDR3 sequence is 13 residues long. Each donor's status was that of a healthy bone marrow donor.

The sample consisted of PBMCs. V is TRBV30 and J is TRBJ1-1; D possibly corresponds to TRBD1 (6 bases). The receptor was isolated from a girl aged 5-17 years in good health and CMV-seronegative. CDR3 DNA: TGTGCCTGGATGGAGGGGGGGAGGGCTGAAGCTTTCTTT. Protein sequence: CAWMEGGRAEAFF.